The TCR beta chain described here comes from a study of Ad26.COV2.S vaccination and SARS-CoV-2 variants. V lost 8 bases and J lost 6; bases outside the gene matches: 5. Germline-derived CDR1 and CDR2 are SNHLY and FYNNEI. CDR3 size: 14 residues. With respect to this clone: Its specificity is unknown.

The study's findings and limits: Vaccine recipients showed a spike-specific TCR breadth that was higher than in placebo recipients.

Sequenced by immunoSEQ multiplex PCR; TCRdb stores in-frame clones only, minus some. The top ten clones hold more than 4.5% of a sample with more than 150,000 clones, 87% of them seen once. This clonotype was sampled from a human donor who had recovered from COVID-19. This specimen consisted of peripheral blood, obtained after recovery from COVID-19. This rearrangement joins TRBV2 to TRBJ1-6; 9 nucleotides line up with TRBD1. The CDR3 loop is CASLQGARNSPLHF. CDR3 nucleotide sequence: TGTGCCAGCTTACAGGGGGCACGTAATTCACCCCTCCACTTT. Looking up the rest from reference TRBV2 and TRBJ1-6 gives the full variable domain: EPEVTQTPSHQVTQMGQEVILRCVPISNHLYFYWYRQILGQKVEFLVSFYNNEISEKSEIFDDQFSVERPDGSNFTLKIRSTKLEDSAMYFCASLQGARNSPLHFGNGTRLTVT.